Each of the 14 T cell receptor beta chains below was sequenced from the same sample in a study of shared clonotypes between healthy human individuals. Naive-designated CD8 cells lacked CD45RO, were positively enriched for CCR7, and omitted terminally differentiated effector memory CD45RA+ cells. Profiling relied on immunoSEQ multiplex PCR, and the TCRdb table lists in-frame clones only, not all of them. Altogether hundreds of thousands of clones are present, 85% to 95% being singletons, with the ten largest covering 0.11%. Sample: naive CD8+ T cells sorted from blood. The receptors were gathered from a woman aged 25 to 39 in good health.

The CDR3 bases are TGCAGTGCTGTACAGGGCTACGAGCAGTACTTC. This translates into CSAVQGYEQYF. The V and J genes are TRBV20-1 and TRBJ2-7; possible D gene TRBD1, 6 bases. CDR1 and CDR2 from the germline V gene are DFQATT and SNEGSKA (reference sequence). The length of the CDR3 is 11 residues. The V and J ends lost 5 bases and 3 bases respectively, with 8 bases between them.

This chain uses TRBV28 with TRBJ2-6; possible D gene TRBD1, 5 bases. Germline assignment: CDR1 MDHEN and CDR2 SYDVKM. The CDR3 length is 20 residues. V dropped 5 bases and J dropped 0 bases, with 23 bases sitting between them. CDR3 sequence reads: CASSKTTLDTLYSGANVLTF. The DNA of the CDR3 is TGTGCCAGCAGTAAAACTACCCTGGACACACTATACTCTGGGGCCAACGTCCTGACTTTC.

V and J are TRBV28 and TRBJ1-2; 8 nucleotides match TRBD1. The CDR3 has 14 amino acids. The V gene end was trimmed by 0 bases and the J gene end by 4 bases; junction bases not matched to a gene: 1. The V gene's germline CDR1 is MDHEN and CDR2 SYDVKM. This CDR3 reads CASSLWDRAYGYTF. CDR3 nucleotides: TGTGCCAGCAGTTTATGGGACAGGGCCTATGGCTACACCTTC.

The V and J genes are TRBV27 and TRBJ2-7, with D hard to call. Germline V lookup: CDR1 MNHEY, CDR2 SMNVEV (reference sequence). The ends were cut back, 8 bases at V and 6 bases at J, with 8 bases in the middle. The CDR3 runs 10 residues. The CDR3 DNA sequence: TGTGCCAGCGTGAGGAGCGAGCAGTACTTC. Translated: CASVRSEQYF.

This chain's CDR3 is CASSEIPVDEQFF. As DNA, the CDR3 is TGCGCCAGCAGTGAGATTCCTGTCGATGAGCAGTTCTTC. This chain links TRBV10-1 with TRBJ2-1, with D unresolved. The V end lost 2 bases, the J end lost 8 bases, and 10 bases lay between the germline ends. CDR1 and CDR2 (germline): WNHNN, SYGVQD (reference sequence). This CDR3 region has 13 residues.

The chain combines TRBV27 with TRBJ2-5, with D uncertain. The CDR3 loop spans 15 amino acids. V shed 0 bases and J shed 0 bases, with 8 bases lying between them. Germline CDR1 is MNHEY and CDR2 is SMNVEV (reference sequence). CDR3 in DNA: TGTGCCAGCAGTTTATCTCCTGAGTACCAAGAGACCCAGTACTTC. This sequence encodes CASSLSPEYQETQYF.

The CDR3 reads CASSLFREGREVYEQFF. In DNA form, the CDR3 reads TGTGCCAGCAGTCTCTTCCGGGAGGGCCGAGAAGTATATGAGCAGTTCTTC. The chain carries TRBV7-8 and TRBJ2-1; TRBD2 matches at 8 bases. V was clipped by 6 bases and J by 8 bases; unmatched bases: 18. This CDR3 region has 17 residues. CDR1 SGHVS and CDR2 FQNEAQ come from the germline V gene. Combining the CDR3 with reference TRBV7-8 and TRBJ2-1 gives the whole variable domain GAGVSQSPRYKVAKRGQDVALRCDPISGHVSLFWYQQALGQGPEFLTYFQNEAQLDKSGLPSDRFFAERPEGSVSTLKIQRTQQEDSAVYLCASSLFREGREVYEQFFGPGTRLTVL.

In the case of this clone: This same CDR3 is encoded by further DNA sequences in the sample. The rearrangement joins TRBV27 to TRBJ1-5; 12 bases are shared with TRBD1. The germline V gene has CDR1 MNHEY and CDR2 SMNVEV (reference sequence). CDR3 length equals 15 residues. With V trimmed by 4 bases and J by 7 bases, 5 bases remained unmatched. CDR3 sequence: CASSSGTGGRQPQHF. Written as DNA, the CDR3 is TGTGCCAGCAGTTCCGGGACAGGGGGCCGACAGCCCCAGCATTTT.

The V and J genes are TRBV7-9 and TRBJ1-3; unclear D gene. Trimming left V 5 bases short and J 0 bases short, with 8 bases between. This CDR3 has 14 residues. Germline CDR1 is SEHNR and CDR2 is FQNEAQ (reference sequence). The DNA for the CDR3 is TGTGCCAGCAGCCCCCGGGGCTCTGGAAACACCATATATTTT. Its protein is CASSPRGSGNTIYF. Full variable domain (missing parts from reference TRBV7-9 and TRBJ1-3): DTGVSQNPRHKITKRGQNVTFRCDPISEHNRLYWYRQTLGQGPEFLTYFQNEAQLEKSRLLSDRFSAERPKGSFSTLEIQRTEQGDSAMYLCASSPRGSGNTIYFGEGSWLTVV.

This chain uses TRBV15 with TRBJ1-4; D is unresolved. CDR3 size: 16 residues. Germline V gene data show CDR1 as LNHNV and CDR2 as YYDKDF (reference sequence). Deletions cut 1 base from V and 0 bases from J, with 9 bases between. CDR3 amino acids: CATSRVVAPTNEKLFF. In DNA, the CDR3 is TGTGCCACCAGCAGAGTCGTAGCACCAACTAATGAAAAACTGTTTTTT.

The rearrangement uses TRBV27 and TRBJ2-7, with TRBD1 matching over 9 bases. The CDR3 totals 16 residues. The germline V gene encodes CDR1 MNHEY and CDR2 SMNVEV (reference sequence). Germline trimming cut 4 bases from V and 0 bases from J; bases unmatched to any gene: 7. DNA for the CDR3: TGTGCCAGCAGTTCCATAGGGACAGGGTCCTCCTACGAGCAGTACTTC. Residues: CASSSIGTGSSYEQYF.

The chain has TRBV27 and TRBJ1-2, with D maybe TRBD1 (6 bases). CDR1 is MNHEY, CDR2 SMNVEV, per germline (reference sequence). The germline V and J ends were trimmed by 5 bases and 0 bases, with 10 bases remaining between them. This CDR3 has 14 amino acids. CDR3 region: CASSRDTSNYGYTF. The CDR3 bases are TGTGCCAGCAGTCGGGACACATCTAACTATGGCTACACCTTC.

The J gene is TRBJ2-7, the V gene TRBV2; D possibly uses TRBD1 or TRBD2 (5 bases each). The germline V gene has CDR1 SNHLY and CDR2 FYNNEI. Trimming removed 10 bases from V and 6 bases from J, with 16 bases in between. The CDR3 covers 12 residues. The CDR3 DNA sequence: TGTGCCACGGAAGGGGACCTCCCCGAGCAGTACTTC. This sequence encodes CATEGDLPEQYF.

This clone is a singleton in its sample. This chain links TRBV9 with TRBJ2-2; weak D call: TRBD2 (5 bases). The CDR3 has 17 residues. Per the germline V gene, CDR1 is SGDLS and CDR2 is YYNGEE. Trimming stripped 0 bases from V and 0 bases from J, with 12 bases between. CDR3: CASSVVQRVTNTGELFF. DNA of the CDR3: TGTGCCAGCAGCGTAGTTCAGAGGGTCACGAACACCGGGGAGCTGTTTTTT.